The next 19 T cell receptor beta chains were all read from a single sample in a study of OX40 agonist ivuxolimab in advanced cancers. Produced via immunoSEQ multiplex PCR; TCRdb's table is partial and in-frame only. The sample carries 65,000 or so clones, more than 85% recorded once. The specimen comprised CD4+ or CD8+ T cells sorted from blood, sampled in a trial of the OX40 agonist ivuxolimab. The receptor source for this set is an adult with an advanced solid tumor such as melanoma, head and neck, liver or kidney cancer.

The chain carries TRBV7-9 and TRBJ1-2; 9 bases map to TRBD1. There are 14 residues in the CDR3. V shed 3 bases, J shed 7 bases, and the junction held 6 bases outside the gene matches. CDR1 and CDR2 from the germline V gene are SEHNR and FQNEAQ (reference sequence). CDR3 loop: CASSFGTGLGGYTF. CDR3 in DNA: TGTGCCAGCAGCTTTGGGACAGGGCTGGGTGGCTACACCTTC.

V usage is TRBV9 and J usage is TRBJ2-3; the match to TRBD2 covers 7 bases. CDR3 length equals 13 residues. The germline CDR1 and CDR2 sequences are SGDLS and YYNGEE. V trimming: 4 bases; J trimming: 11 bases; junction bases outside the gene matches: 10. The CDR3 sequence is CASSFLTSSEQYF. For the CDR3, the DNA is TGTGCCAGCAGCTTCCTGACTAGCTCCGAGCAGTATTTT. The full variable domain, rest sourced from reference TRBV9 and TRBJ2-3, is DSGVTQTPKHLITATGQRVTLRCSPRSGDLSVYWYQQSLDQGLQFLIQYYNGEERAKGNILERFSAQQFPDLHSELNLSSLELGDSALYFCASSFLTSSEQYFGPGTRLTVL.

V usage is TRBV6-5 and J usage is TRBJ1-2; D gene unclear. Germline V gene sequence: CDR1 MNHEY, CDR2 SVGAGI. Trimming cost V 1 base and J 4 bases, with 10 bases left between them. The CDR3 covers 14 residues. Here the CDR3 reads CASSYYRAGYGYTF. The CDR3 bases are TGTGCCAGCAGTTACTACCGGGCAGGCTATGGCTACACCTTC.

The gene calls are TRBV9 and TRBJ2-3; 9 nucleotides line up with TRBD1. Germline assignment: CDR1 SGDLS and CDR2 YYNGEE. V shed 0 bases and J 5 bases; nucleotides not matched to a gene: 4. The CDR3 runs to 15 residues. The CDR3 nucleotides are TGTGCCAGCAGCGTAGTAACAGGGGGCTTAGATACGCAGTATTTT. Translation gives CASSVVTGGLDTQYF.

The chain combines TRBV19 with TRBJ1-2; no clear D. The germline V gene has CDR1 LNHDA and CDR2 SQIVND (reference sequence). V lost 10 bases to trimming and J lost 7 bases, with 13 bases between them. This CDR3 has 11 amino acids. CDR3 bases: TGTGCCACTTCCCTGAAGAGTGGCTACACCTTC. Its protein product is CATSLKSGYTF.

The V and J genes are TRBV6-5 and TRBJ2-7; D is uncertain. The V end lost 2 bases, the J end lost 6 bases, and 14 bases lay between the germline ends. The CDR3 is 14 amino acids. Germline lookup yields CDR1 MNHEY and CDR2 SVGAGI. This CDR3 is CASSYATPFGEQYF. CDR3 DNA: TGTGCCAGCAGTTACGCTACCCCCTTTGGCGAGCAGTACTTC.

The V and J genes are TRBV15 and TRBJ2-7; no definite D call. Trimming left V 2 bases short and J 6 bases short, with 11 bases between. This CDR3 comprises 13 residues. From germline, CDR1 is LNHNV and CDR2 YYDKDF (reference sequence). The CDR3 DNA sequence: TGTGCCACCAGCAGACTCGTATACTCCGAGCAGTACTTC. It encodes CATSRLVYSEQYF.

This clone was observed once. The DNA of the CDR3 is TGTGCCAGCAGTGCCGGGGGTAATGAAAAACTGTTTTTT. This gives the protein CASSAGGNEKLFF. The gene calls are TRBV9 and TRBJ1-4; possibly TRBD1 for D (5 bases). This CDR3 region has 13 residues. V lost 5 bases and J lost 4, with 9 bases in between. CDR1 and CDR2 (germline): SGDLS, YYNGEE.

The gene calls are TRBV18 and TRBJ2-7, with 9 nucleotides matching TRBD2. This CDR3 contains 16 residues. V shed 0 bases and J 7 bases; nucleotides not matched to a gene: 10. Germline CDR1 is KGHSH and CDR2 is LQKENI. DNA for the CDR3: TGTGCCAGCTCACCACCGGCCTCGGGACTAGCCGAAGAGCAGTACTTC. Protein: CASSPPASGLAEEQYF. The full variable domain, its missing parts supplied by reference TRBV18 and TRBJ2-7, is NAGVMQNPRHLVRRRGQEARLRCSPMKGHSHVYWYRQLPEEGLKFMVYLQKENIIDESGMPKERFSAEFPKEGPSILRIQQVVRGDSAAYFCASSPPASGLAEEQYFGPGTRLTVT.

V gene TRBV9 combines with J gene TRBJ2-7, with D possibly matching TRBD2 (5 bases). V lost 4 bases and J lost 3, with 14 bases in between. Germline V gene data show CDR1 as SGDLS and CDR2 as YYNGEE. The CDR3 is 14 amino acids. The CDR3 reads CASSPRAEYYEQYF. In nucleotides, the CDR3 is TGTGCCAGCAGCCCGCGGGCCGAATACTACGAGCAGTACTTC.

In its sample, this clone was seen once. V usage is TRBV5-1 and J usage is TRBJ2-5, with 16 positions matching TRBD2. The CDR3 sequence is 18 residues long. The trim removed 5 bases at V and 4 bases at J, leaving 11 bases unmatched. Looked up from germline, CDR1 is SGHRS and CDR2 is YFSETQ. For the CDR3, the DNA is TGCGCCAGCAGGGATCCGGGACTAGCGGGAGGGCCTGGAGAGACCCAGTACTTC. Residues: CASRDPGLAGGPGETQYF.

The rearrangement links TRBV6-1 to TRBJ2-2; 11 bases fit TRBD2. V was clipped by 2 bases and J by 0 bases; unmatched bases: 2. Germline V gives CDR1 MNHNS, CDR2 SASEGT. This CDR3 is 17 amino acids long. CDR3 amino acids: CASSELAGGTNTGELFF. CDR3 sequence (DNA): TGTGCCAGCAGTGAACTAGCGGGGGGCACGAACACCGGGGAGCTGTTTTTT.

This chain links TRBV4-2 with TRBJ1-1; 11 positions agree with TRBD1. The germline V gene has CDR1 LGHNA and CDR2 YNFKEQ. The V segment lost 4 bases and the J segment 0 bases; nucleotides outside the gene matches: 16. This CDR3 is built from 20 residues. The CDR3 spells CASSPGQGAPAGGMNTEAFF. CDR3 sequence (DNA): TGTGCCAGCAGCCCCGGACAGGGGGCGCCGGCGGGAGGAATGAACACTGAAGCTTTCTTT.

The CDR3 loop reads CASSLLGGEQYF. The CDR3 DNA sequence: TGTGCCAGCAGTTTATTAGGGGGTGAGCAGTACTTC. The gene calls are TRBV27 and TRBJ2-7; D is possibly TRBD1 (6 bases). The CDR3 is made up of 12 amino acids. V was trimmed by 1 base and J by 7 bases, leaving 8 bases between them. Germline V CDR1 and CDR2: MNHEY, SMNVEV (reference sequence).

The chain employs TRBV29-1 and TRBJ1-2; TRBD1 matches at 12 bases. Germline CDR1 and CDR2: SQVTM and ANQGSEA. The ends lost 4 bases at V and 3 bases at J; junction bases unmatched: 9. This CDR3 is built from 16 residues. The CDR3 sequence is CSVGVVGTGGHYGYTF. As DNA, the CDR3 is TGCAGCGTTGGGGTCGTCGGGACAGGGGGCCACTATGGCTACACCTTC.

This clone was observed once. This chain links TRBV5-4 with TRBJ1-1, with D possibly matching TRBD1 (6 bases). The V end lost 4 bases, the J end lost 2 bases, and 12 bases lay between the germline ends. Germline V lookup: CDR1 SGHNT, CDR2 YYREEE (reference sequence). This CDR3 spans 14 amino acids. The CDR3 loop is CASSHPDSNTEAFF. Here the CDR3 DNA reads TGTGCCAGCAGCCACCCGGACAGCAACACTGAAGCTTTCTTT.

The chain carries TRBV7-3 and TRBJ2-7; TRBD2 aligns across 10 bases. This CDR3 spans 17 amino acids. After removal of 5 bases from V and 7 bases from J, the junction contained 17 bases not matched to a gene. The germline gives CDR1 SGHTA, CDR2 FQGTGA. The CDR3 reads CASSPGITSGALGEQYF. DNA of the CDR3: TGTGCCAGCAGCCCCGGAATCACTAGCGGGGCCCTTGGGGAGCAGTACTTC.

The V and J genes are TRBV7-9 and TRBJ2-7, with D unresolved. V lost 4 bases, J lost 3 bases, and 10 bases lay in between. This CDR3 region has 13 residues. Germline V CDR1 and CDR2: SEHNR, FQNEAQ (reference sequence). As DNA, the CDR3 is TGTGCCAGCAGCTCCGACGGCGGCTACGAGCAGTACTTC. Translated, it gives CASSSDGGYEQYF.

This sequence joins TRBV18 and TRBJ2-1; a weak D match, TRBD2 (6 bases). V was cut by 0 bases and J by 10 bases, with 7 bases left in between. The germline gives CDR1 KGHSH, CDR2 LQKENI. This CDR3 has 12 amino acids. CDR3 sequence reads: CASSPPAGEQFF. The CDR3 region has the DNA TGTGCCAGCTCACCACCCGCGGGGGAGCAGTTCTTC.